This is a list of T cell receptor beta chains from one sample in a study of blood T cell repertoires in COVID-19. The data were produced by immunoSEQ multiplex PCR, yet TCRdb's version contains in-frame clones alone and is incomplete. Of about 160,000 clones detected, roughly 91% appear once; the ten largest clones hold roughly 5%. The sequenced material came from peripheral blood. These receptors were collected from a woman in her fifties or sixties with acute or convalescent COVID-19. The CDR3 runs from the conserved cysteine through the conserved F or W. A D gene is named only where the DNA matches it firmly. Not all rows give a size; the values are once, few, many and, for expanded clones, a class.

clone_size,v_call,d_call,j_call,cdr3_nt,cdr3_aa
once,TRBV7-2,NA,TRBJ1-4,TGTGCCAGCAGCCCATCAACTAATGAAAAACTGTTTTTT,CASSPSTNEKLFF
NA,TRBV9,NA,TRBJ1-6,TGTGCCAGCAGCGTAGCCGAGGGCAGCAATTCACCCCTCCACTTT,CASSVAEGSNSPLHF
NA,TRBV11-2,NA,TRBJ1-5,TGTGCCAGCAGCTTAAGCGGACTGCCGGGTCAGCCCCAGCATTTT,CASSLSGLPGQPQHF
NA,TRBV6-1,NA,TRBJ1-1,TGTGCCAGCAGTGTCTACCCGAATCATATTATGAACACTGAAGCTTTCTTT,CASSVYPNHIMNTEAFF
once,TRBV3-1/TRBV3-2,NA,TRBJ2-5,TGTGCCAGCAGCCTTTCGCGGGCGACCCAGTACTTC,CASSLSRATQYF
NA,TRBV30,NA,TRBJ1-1,TGTGCCTGGAGTATAGCTTCCCGCACTGAAGCTTTCTTT,CAWSIASRTEAFF
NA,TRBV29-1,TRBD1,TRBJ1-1,TGCAGCGTTACGAAGGACAGGGCGTCCACTGAAGCTTTCTTT,CSVTKDRASTEAFF
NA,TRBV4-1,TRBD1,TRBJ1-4,TGCGCCAGCAGCCCCGGACAGGGGACTAATGAAAAACTGTTTTTT,CASSPGQGTNEKLFF
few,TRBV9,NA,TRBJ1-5,TGTGCCAGCAGCGTAGGAGGGAGGGGAGGGAATCAGCCCCAGCATTTT,CASSVGGRGGNQPQHF
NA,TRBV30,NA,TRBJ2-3,TGTGCCTGGGGACTTGATACGCAGTATTTT,CAWGLDTQYF
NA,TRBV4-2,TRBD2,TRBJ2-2,TGTGCCAGCAGCCAAGAGAAGGCGACTAGCGGGAGAATCGGGGAGCTGTTTTTT,CASSQEKATSGRIGELFF